The 19 T cell receptor beta chains presented below share a single source sample, sequenced in a study of T cell repertoires in cytomegalovirus infection. Using its own MiXCR run on the reads, TCRdb lists one record per CDR3 protein. The table lists fewer than 550,000 distinct CDR3 sequences, about 15% of them singletons, with more than 20% in the top ten. Sequencing was done on a sample of CD8+ T cells from PBMCs. The receptors stem from a human donor in good health (CMV status not recorded). Some clones in this sample may be carry-over from other donors' samples.

This chain links TRBV6-5 with TRBJ2-2; D not certain. Germline V lookup: CDR1 MNHEY, CDR2 SVGAGI. V lost 5 bases and J 3 bases, leaving 7 bases between the germline ends. The CDR3 is 13 amino acids. The CDR3 spells CASSAQDTGELFF. The DNA for the CDR3 is TGTGCCAGCAGTGCCCAGGACACCGGGGAGCTGTTTTTT.

This clonotype showed up many times. V gene TRBV7-2 combines with J gene TRBJ2-2, with D possibly being TRBD1 or TRBD2 (5 bases each). The germline V and J ends were trimmed by 2 bases and 6 bases, with 10 bases remaining between them. From germline, CDR1 is SGHTA and CDR2 FQGNSA. The CDR3 is made up of 14 amino acids. CDR3 DNA sequence: TGTGCCAGCAGCTTATCGGGACCCGCCGGGGAGCTGTTTTTT. Translation: CASSLSGPAGELFF.

V gene TRBV19 combines with J gene TRBJ1-1; D gene uncertain. Germline-derived CDR1 and CDR2 are LNHDA and SQIVND (reference sequence). The CDR3 sequence is 16 residues long. V lost 9 bases, J lost 0 bases, and 20 bases lay in between. CDR3 amino acids: CASSEGPLFLNTEAFF. CDR3 coding DNA: TGTGCCAGCTCCGAAGGTCCACTTTTCTTGAACACTGAAGCTTTCTTT.

This clonotype was seen ten or more times. The chain is built from TRBV18 and TRBJ2-4, with D possibly matching TRBD2 (5 bases). Trimming left V 3 bases short and J 4 bases short, with 7 bases between. Germline loops: CDR1 KGHSH, CDR2 LQKENI. This CDR3 is built from 13 residues. The CDR3 region is CASSPGVKNIQYF. CDR3 bases: TGTGCCAGCTCACCGGGAGTTAAAAACATTCAGTACTTC.

This clonotype has just a few counts. V and J are TRBV15 and TRBJ2-7, with D perhaps matching TRBD1 or TRBD2 (5 bases each). The CDR3 has 13 residues. The V and J ends lost 0 bases and 12 bases respectively, with 15 bases between them. Germline CDR1 reads LNHNV; CDR2 reads YYDKDF (reference sequence). CDR3 DNA: TGTGCCACCAGCAGAGATCCGGGGCTACGCTGGTACTTC. Its translation is CATSRDPGLRWYF.

This clonotype was seen only a few times. The J gene is TRBJ1-3, the V gene TRBV27; no clear D. Germline V gene data show CDR1 as MNHEY and CDR2 as SMNVEV (reference sequence). V gave up 6 bases and J gave up 1 base, with 10 bases separating them. This CDR3 is built from 14 residues. CDR3 DNA: TGTGCCAGCAGCTCCTCCATTTCTGGAAACACCATATATTTT. As protein: CASSSSISGNTIYF.

V gene TRBV7-3 combines with J gene TRBJ2-2; D gene ambiguous. The CDR3 is 14 residues long. Trimming left V 2 bases short and J 0 bases short, with 4 bases between. The V gene's germline CDR1 is SGHTA and CDR2 FQGTGA. The CDR3 DNA follows: TGTGCCAGCAGCTTACTTACGAACACCGGGGAGCTGTTTTTT. Translated, it gives CASSLLTNTGELFF.

About this clonotype itself: Possible read error: a much larger clone is one base away. The chain is built from TRBV5-1 and TRBJ2-7, with D possibly being TRBD2 (5 bases). CDR3 length: 15 residues. Germline V gene lookup returns CDR1 SGHRS and CDR2 YFSETQ. Between the trimmed V and J ends, which lost 4 bases and 1 base, there was a span of 15 bases. The CDR3 nucleotides read TGCGCCAGCAGCCCCCCGGGGTGGTTTTCCTACGAGCAGTACTTC. Its translation is CASSPPGWFSYEQYF.

Notes on this clonotype: A much larger clonotype is one base distant, so this may be a read error. This rearrangement joins TRBV12-3 or TRBV12-4 to TRBJ2-3; the D is unclear. CDR3 length: 12 amino acids. CDR3 region: CASSRHTDKQYF. In nucleotides, the CDR3 is TGTGCCAGCAGTCGACACACAGATAAGCAGTATTTT.

This clonotype turned up a few times. The chain recombines TRBV6-5 with TRBJ1-2; no firm D call. The CDR3 totals 15 residues. Germline lookup yields CDR1 MNHEY and CDR2 SVGAGI. V lost 0 bases to trimming and J lost 4 bases, with 12 bases between them. CDR3 amino acids: CASSYSGSTGYGYTF. For the CDR3, the DNA is TGTGCCAGCAGTTACTCTGGCAGCACGGGCTATGGCTACACCTTC.

This chain joins TRBV5-5 and TRBJ1-4, with D tentatively TRBD1 (6 bases). Deletions cut 0 bases from V and 7 bases from J, with 13 bases between. CDR3 length: 15 amino acids. Germline loops: CDR1 SGHKS, CDR2 YYEKEE (reference sequence). DNA for the CDR3: TGTGCCAGCAGCTTGGAGGACAGTTGGGGTGAAAAACTGTTTTTT. Translation gives CASSLEDSWGEKLFF. Using reference TRBV5-5 and TRBJ1-4 for the parts outside the CDR3, the full variable domain is DAGVTQSPTHLIKTRGQQVTLRCSPISGHKSVSWYQQVLGQGPQFIFQYYEKEERGRGNFPDRFSARQFPNYSSELNVNALLLGDSALYLCASSLEDSWGEKLFFGSGTQLSVL.

V and J are TRBV13 and TRBJ2-7, with TRBD2 identical over 7 bases. J was trimmed by 2 bases and V by 4 bases; bases with no gene match: 8. Germline values: CDR1 PRHDT, CDR2 FYEKMQ (reference sequence). The CDR3 extends over 15 amino acids. The CDR3 DNA reads TGTGCCAGCAGCTCCTCCGGACTAGGGACCTACGAGCAGTACTTC. Translated, it gives CASSSSGLGTYEQYF.

The chain is built from TRBV4-1 and TRBJ2-1, with D maybe TRBD2 (6 bases). Trimming took off 1 base at V and 9 bases at J, with 13 bases between the two ends. Germline loops: CDR1 MGHRA, CDR2 YSYEKL. This CDR3 has 14 residues. The CDR3 region is CASSQVGLASEQFF. In DNA, the CDR3 is TGCGCCAGCAGCCAAGTAGGGCTAGCGAGTGAGCAGTTCTTC.

Note on this clonotype: One junction end does not reproduce the germline sequence, and a read error may be involved. This chain uses TRBV10-3 with TRBJ1-6, with D possibly being TRBD1 (5 bases). This CDR3 has 14 amino acids. Germline V lookup: CDR1 ENHRY, CDR2 SYGVKD. CDR3 sequence (DNA): TGTGCCACGCGTGGGGCCAGCGGGAATTCACCCCTCGAATTT. Translated, it gives CATRGASGNSPLEF.

The V and J genes are TRBV6-1 and TRBJ1-6, with 9 bases identical to TRBD1. Germline V gene sequence: CDR1 MNHNS, CDR2 SASEGT. With V trimmed by 2 bases and J by 6 bases, 5 bases remained unmatched. The CDR3 sequence is 16 residues long. CDR3 region: CASSETNRGLNSPLHF. DNA of the CDR3: TGTGCCAGCAGTGAAACGAACAGGGGGCTTAATTCACCCCTCCACTTT.

This clonotype came up many times. This chain links TRBV5-4 with TRBJ2-1, with 12 bases that match TRBD2. Germline CDR1 and CDR2: SGHNT and YYREEE (reference sequence). This CDR3 comprises 19 residues. J was trimmed by 3 bases and V by 4 bases; bases with no gene match: 14. The CDR3 here is CASSGRTSGTQSFYNEQFF. The CDR3 nucleotides are TGTGCCAGCAGCGGCAGGACTAGCGGGACGCAATCTTTCTACAATGAGCAGTTCTTC.

This clonotype was observed at least ten times. The rearrangement links TRBV6-1 to TRBJ2-7; 7 bases are shared with TRBD1. Germline V lookup: CDR1 MNHNS, CDR2 SASEGT. The CDR3 covers 12 residues. Trimming at V came to 6 bases and at J to 6 bases, leaving 5 bases not matched to a gene. CDR3 sequence: CASRDRSREQYF. The CDR3, as DNA: TGTGCCAGCAGGGACAGGTCGCGCGAGCAGTACTTC.

This clonotype showed up many times. In DNA form, the CDR3 reads TGTGCCAGCAGCTCAGACGGGTCACAAGAGACCCAGTACTTC. It is translated as CASSSDGSQETQYF. V is TRBV7-9 and J is TRBJ2-5; D is uncertain. Deletions cut 4 bases from V and 2 bases from J, with 11 bases between. The V gene's germline CDR1 is SEHNR and CDR2 FQNEAQ (reference sequence). CDR3 length: 14 amino acids. Together with reference TRBV7-9 and TRBJ2-5, the CDR3 gives the full variable domain: DTGVSQNPRHKITKRGQNVTFRCDPISEHNRLYWYRQTLGQGPEFLTYFQNEAQLEKSRLLSDRFSAERPKGSFSTLEIQRTEQGDSAMYLCASSSDGSQETQYFGPGTRLLVL.

The chain links TRBV11-2 to TRBJ1-2; TRBD1 matches at 8 bases. V shed 0 bases, J shed 4 bases, and the junction held 7 bases outside the gene matches. This CDR3 is 16 amino acids long. Germline CDR1 reads SGHAT; CDR2 reads FQNNGV. The DNA of the CDR3 is TGTGCCAGCAGCTTAGATCGGCAGGGGGCATCCTATGGCTACACCTTC. Translation gives CASSLDRQGASYGYTF. The full variable domain, its missing parts supplied by reference TRBV11-2 and TRBJ1-2, is EAGVAQSPRYKIIEKRQSVAFWCNPISGHATLYWYQQILGQGPKLLIQFQNNGVVDDSQLPKDRFSAERLKGVDSTLKIQPAKLEDSAVYLCASSLDRQGASYGYTFGSGTRLTVV.